The 32 T cell receptor beta chains given below trace back to one sample, sequenced in a study of blood T cell repertoires in COVID-19. The repertoire was sequenced with immunoSEQ multiplex PCR; TCRdb's copy has only in-frame clones and lacks some. The table records 150,000 or so clones, around 90% of them present only once. Specimen: PBMCs or T cells enriched from blood (not recorded which). The receptors shown here come from a woman aged 40 to 49 who had been exposed to COVID-19.

The chain is built from TRBV10-1 and TRBJ2-3, with 7 bases lining up with TRBD2. V dropped 6 bases and J dropped 2; count of bases not matched to a gene: 5. This CDR3 has 14 amino acids. The germline V gene has CDR1 WNHNN and CDR2 SYGVQD (reference sequence). The CDR3 is CASSASGVTDTQYF. CDR3 sequence (DNA): TGCGCCAGCAGCGCTAGCGGAGTCACAGATACGCAGTATTTT.

The chain links TRBV6-5 to TRBJ2-1; TRBD2 matches 8 bases. Germline CDR1 reads MNHEY; CDR2 reads SVGAGI. J gave up 1 base and V 5 bases, and 4 bases lay outside the gene matches. The CDR3 loop spans 15 amino acids. CDR3 amino acids: CASSLTSGSYNEQFF. CDR3 DNA: TGTGCCAGCAGTCTAACTAGCGGATCCTACAATGAGCAGTTCTTC.

The chain couples TRBV3-1 (or the pseudogene TRBV3-2) to TRBJ1-1, with a weak D call TRBD1 (6 bases). The CDR3 contains 14 residues. V lost 4 bases and J 6 bases, leaving 15 bases between the germline ends. Germline CDR1 and CDR2: LGHDT and YNNKEL (reference sequence). This CDR3 is CASSLTQDSPEAFF. Here the CDR3 DNA reads TGTGCCAGCAGCCTAACCCAGGACAGCCCTGAAGCTTTCTTT.

The rearrangement uses TRBV11-2 and TRBJ2-1; TRBD2 matches 7 bases. The CDR3 totals 16 residues. With 5 bases clipped from V and 4 bases from J, the junction kept 11 bases outside the gene matches. Germline V gives CDR1 SGHAT, CDR2 FQNNGV. For the CDR3, the DNA is TGTGCCAGCAGCCCCCGCCAGGGAGGGATTTACAATGAGCAGTTCTTC. Amino acid sequence: CASSPRQGGIYNEQFF.

This rearrangement joins TRBV28 to TRBJ1-2; 10 bases are shared with TRBD1. CDR3 size: 14 residues. CDR1 and CDR2 from the germline V gene are MDHEN and SYDVKM. V trimming: 8 bases; J trimming: 6 bases; junction bases outside the gene matches: 9. In DNA form, the CDR3 reads TGTGCCAGCGCTCCCGGGACAGGGGTTCATGGCTACACCTTC. Residues: CASAPGTGVHGYTF.

This sequence joins TRBV28 and TRBJ1-1; 8 nucleotides line up with TRBD1. V trimming: 6 bases; J trimming: 3 bases; junction bases outside the gene matches: 0. This CDR3 contains 12 residues. Germline V gene lookup returns CDR1 MDHEN and CDR2 SYDVKM. The CDR3 is CASRTGDTEAFF. CDR3 sequence (DNA): TGTGCCAGCAGGACAGGGGACACTGAAGCTTTCTTT.

The chain is built from TRBV4-3 and TRBJ2-5; 11 bases line up with TRBD2. There are 17 residues in the CDR3. V trimming: 0 bases; J trimming: 7 bases; junction bases outside the gene matches: 10. Germline V gives CDR1 LGHNA, CDR2 YSLEER. CDR3 bases: TGCGCCAGCAGCCAAGAATTTACTAGCGGGAGCGGGGGGACCCAGTACTTC. It yields the protein CASSQEFTSGSGGTQYF.

The chain is built from TRBV4-2 and TRBJ2-7; tentatively, D is TRBD2 (7 bases). The CDR3 is made up of 16 amino acids. Germline-derived CDR1 and CDR2 are LGHNA and YNFKEQ. Trimming pared 0 bases from V and 5 bases from J, leaving 17 bases between. The CDR3 nucleotides read TGTGCCAGCAGCCAAGATTTGGTTAGGGGGGGCAACGAGCAGTACTTC. This translates into CASSQDLVRGGNEQYF.

This clone came up once. The chain combines TRBV29-1 with TRBJ2-3; no clear D. V was trimmed by 1 base and J by 0 bases, leaving 11 bases between them. CDR1 and CDR2 from the germline V gene are SQVTM and ANQGSEA. This CDR3 contains 15 residues. The DNA of the CDR3 is TGCAGCGTTGAAGTCACGTCAGTTAGCACAGATACGCAGTATTTT. Translated, it gives CSVEVTSVSTDTQYF.

The chain has TRBV11-3 and TRBJ1-5; perhaps TRBD1 as D (6 bases). The CDR3 sequence is 17 residues long. Trimming stripped 0 bases from V and 4 bases from J, with 16 bases between. From germline, CDR1 is SGHNT and CDR2 YENEEA. The CDR3 sequence is CASSLDWDNLANQPQHF. In nucleotides, the CDR3 is TGTGCCAGCAGCTTAGATTGGGACAACTTAGCAAATCAGCCCCAGCATTTT.

This rearrangement joins TRBV7-2 to TRBJ1-2, with 12 bases fitting TRBD1. The V segment lost 1 base and the J segment 8 bases; nucleotides outside the gene matches: 14. CDR3 length: 18 residues. Germline V gene sequence: CDR1 SGHTA, CDR2 FQGNSA. CDR3 protein: CASSLEGGTGGVYNGYTF. The CDR3 DNA sequence: TGTGCCAGCAGCTTAGAGGGGGGGACAGGGGGCGTTTATAACGGCTACACCTTC.

Note on this clone: Distinct nucleotide sequences in the sample also encode this CDR3. The chain couples TRBV7-2 to TRBJ2-7; 14 bases agree with TRBD2. The germline CDR1 and CDR2 sequences are SGHTA and FQGNSA. The CDR3 covers 16 residues. Losses at the gene ends were 1 base for V and 3 bases for J; bases not matched to a gene: 2. The CDR3 spells CASSLEGTSGSYEQYF. The CDR3 DNA follows: TGTGCCAGCAGCTTAGAAGGGACTAGCGGGAGCTACGAGCAGTACTTC.

V is TRBV19 and J is TRBJ2-3, with D tentatively TRBD1 (5 bases). CDR3 length: 15 residues. Germline assignment: CDR1 LNHDA and CDR2 SQIVND (reference sequence). Deletions cut 3 bases from V and 1 base from J, with 11 bases between. Written as DNA, the CDR3 is TGTGCCAGTAGTATCCCCCAGGGTGGCACAGATACGCAGTATTTT. Translating gives CASSIPQGGTDTQYF.

The chain combines TRBV6-5 with TRBJ1-5; 10 bases are shared with TRBD1. V was pared by 7 bases and J by 3 bases, with 3 bases of the junction left unmatched. Germline CDR1 reads MNHEY; CDR2 reads SVGAGI. This CDR3 is built from 14 residues. CDR3 nucleotides: TGTGCCAGCACGACAGGGGGCTTCAATCAGCCCCAGCATTTT. It codes for CASTTGGFNQPQHF.

The chain is built from TRBV7-8 and TRBJ1-1, with D uncertain. The CDR3 has 14 amino acids. CDR1 is SGHVS, CDR2 FQNEAQ, per germline. V shed 1 base and J shed 3 bases, with 9 bases lying between them. This CDR3 reads CASSLVGGDTEAFF. The CDR3, as DNA: TGTGCCAGCAGCTTAGTGGGAGGCGACACTGAAGCTTTCTTT.

V is TRBV27 and J is TRBJ1-1; D uncertain. V lost 7 bases and J 1 base, leaving 4 bases between the germline ends. This CDR3 is 11 amino acids long. Germline V lookup: CDR1 MNHEY, CDR2 SMNVEV (reference sequence). The CDR3 nucleotides read TGTGCCAGCACAGGGAACACTGAAGCTTTCTTT. Its translation is CASTGNTEAFF.

The chain links TRBV2 to TRBJ1-5, with unresolved D. CDR3 length equals 13 residues. Germline loops: CDR1 SNHLY, CDR2 FYNNEI. Trimming stripped 4 bases from V and 5 bases from J, with 9 bases between. CDR3 DNA sequence: TGTGCCAGCAGTGTAGCTTCTGATCAGCCCCAGCATTTT. This translates into CASSVASDQPQHF.

This clone was counted between two and nine times. V gene TRBV27 combines with J gene TRBJ2-5; 11 bases are shared with TRBD2. Losses at the gene ends were 2 bases for V and 6 bases for J; bases not matched to a gene: 5. The germline V gene has CDR1 MNHEY and CDR2 SMNVEV (reference sequence). The CDR3 is made up of 15 amino acids. In DNA form, the CDR3 reads TGTGCCAGCAGTTTAGCTAGCGGGGGGTTAAAGACCCAGTACTTC. It yields the protein CASSLASGGLKTQYF.

The chain joins TRBV28 to TRBJ2-5, with no clear D. V lost 6 bases to trimming and J lost 1 base, with 15 bases between them. Germline CDR1 reads MDHEN; CDR2 reads SYDVKM. The CDR3 runs to 15 residues. The CDR3 DNA is TGTGCCAGCAGACTCCTGTCGGGTTTCCAAGAGACCCAGTACTTC. Its protein product is CASRLLSGFQETQYF.

The chain links TRBV4-1 to TRBJ1-2; D remains ambiguous. Germline CDR1 reads MGHRA; CDR2 reads YSYEKL. The V end was cut by 1 base, the J end by 4 bases, with 10 bases between. This CDR3 region has 14 residues. The CDR3 DNA follows: TGCGCCAGCAGCCAAGGGTTAGCCGGCTATGGCTACACCTTC. Its translation: CASSQGLAGYGYTF.

This sequence joins TRBV3-1 (or the pseudogene TRBV3-2) and TRBJ2-5, with 10 bases aligning to TRBD2. The CDR3 is 15 residues long. J lost 7 bases, V lost 0 bases, and 5 bases had no gene match. The germline CDR1 and CDR2 sequences are LGHDT and YNNKEL (reference sequence). The CDR3 loop is CASSQDLASGGTQYF. The CDR3 nucleotides are TGTGCCAGCAGCCAAGATCTGGCTAGCGGGGGGACCCAGTACTTC.

V and J are TRBV21-1 and TRBJ1-2. TRBV21-1 is a listed pseudogene. This CDR3 has 14 amino acids. CDR3 sequence (DNA): TGTGCCAGCAGCAAAGTTGGGAGAAACTATGGCTACACCTTC. Its protein product is CASSKVGRNYGYTF.

The chain links TRBV28 to TRBJ2-4, with 11 bases lining up with TRBD2. V lost 8 bases and J lost 7; bases outside the gene matches: 7. The CDR3 has 14 amino acids. Germline values: CDR1 MDHEN, CDR2 SYDVKM. As DNA, the CDR3 is TGTGCCAGCGGTAGCGGGAGGGCCGTCAACATTCAGTACTTC. Amino acid sequence: CASGSGRAVNIQYF.

This chain uses TRBV2 with TRBJ1-1; D is undetermined. Trimming stripped 5 bases from V and 1 base from J, with 11 bases between. The CDR3 covers 14 residues. The germline gives CDR1 SNHLY, CDR2 FYNNEI. CDR3 DNA: TGTGCCAGCAGTCAGAGGGAAAGGAACACTGAAGCTTTCTTT. Translating it yields CASSQRERNTEAFF.

In this sample, this clone turned up once. The J gene is TRBJ2-2, the V gene TRBV5-1; 9 positions match TRBD1. With 4 bases clipped from V and 7 bases from J, the junction kept 11 bases outside the gene matches. Germline CDR1 SGHRS, CDR2 YFSETQ. CDR3 length: 16 amino acids. CDR3 amino acids: CASSRSTGGAVGELFF. In DNA form, the CDR3 reads TGCGCCAGCAGCCGGTCAACAGGGGGCGCGGTCGGGGAGCTGTTTTTT. Full variable domain (missing parts from reference TRBV5-1 and TRBJ2-2): KAGVTQTPRYLIKTRGQQVTLSCSPISGHRSVSWYQQTPGQGLQFLFEYFSETQRNKGNFPGRFSGRQFSNSRSEMNVSTLELGDSALYLCASSRSTGGAVGELFFGEGSRLTVL.

As concerns this clone: Within the sample, other DNA sequences also encode this same CDR3. The J gene is TRBJ2-7, the V gene TRBV27; D gene uncertain. CDR1 and CDR2 from the germline V gene are MNHEY and SMNVEV (reference sequence). V lost 6 bases, J lost 6 bases, and 9 bases lay in between. The CDR3 runs 11 residues. Here the CDR3 reads CASRTGAEQYF. Here the CDR3 DNA reads TGTGCCAGCAGGACCGGAGCCGAGCAGTACTTC.

The genes are TRBV7-3 and TRBJ2-1, with 9 bases matching TRBD2. V trimming: 3 bases; J trimming: 6 bases; junction bases outside the gene matches: 6. CDR3 length: 15 amino acids. Per germline, CDR1 SGHTA and CDR2 FQGTGA. CDR3 in amino acids: CASSFGLAPSNEQFF. The CDR3 bases are TGTGCCAGCAGCTTCGGACTAGCGCCCTCCAATGAGCAGTTCTTC.

The chain recombines TRBV3-1 (or the pseudogene TRBV3-2) with TRBJ1-5, with D uncertain. The germline CDR1 and CDR2 sequences are LGHDT and YNNKEL (reference sequence). The CDR3 contains 15 residues. Trimming took off 1 base at V and 4 bases at J, with 11 bases between the two ends. The CDR3 coding sequence is TGTGCCAGCAGCCAAGTGGCAGGACTTAATCAGCCCCAGCATTTT. Its translation is CASSQVAGLNQPQHF.

This clone was recorded only once. The rearrangement links TRBV4-1 to TRBJ2-3; D may be TRBD1 (6 bases). V gave up 0 bases and J gave up 0 bases, with 10 bases separating them. The CDR3 extends over 16 amino acids. CDR1 MGHRA and CDR2 YSYEKL come from the germline V gene. The CDR3 DNA reads as TGCGCCAGCAGCCAAGAGGGGGCAGCTAGCACAGATACGCAGTATTTT. Protein product: CASSQEGAASTDTQYF.

V and J are TRBV5-1 and TRBJ1-2, with 10 bases aligning to TRBD1. This CDR3 has 13 amino acids. The ends lost 3 bases at V and 6 bases at J; junction bases unmatched: 2. Germline lookup yields CDR1 SGHRS and CDR2 YFSETQ. As DNA, the CDR3 is TGCGCCAGCAGCTCCGGGACAGGGGATGGCTACACCTTC. It yields the protein CASSSGTGDGYTF. The variable domain in full, with the rest retrieved from reference TRBV5-1 and TRBJ1-2, is KAGVTQTPRYLIKTRGQQVTLSCSPISGHRSVSWYQQTPGQGLQFLFEYFSETQRNKGNFPGRFSGRQFSNSRSEMNVSTLELGDSALYLCASSSGTGDGYTFGSGTRLTVV.

This clone was counted only a few times. This sequence joins TRBV29-1 and TRBJ2-2; 10 bases line up with TRBD2. V gave up 7 bases and J gave up 5 bases; unmatched junction bases: 4. The CDR3 is made up of 13 amino acids. Germline V gives CDR1 SQVTM, CDR2 ANQGSEA. CDR3 coding DNA: TGCAGCGCTAGCGGGAGAAGGACCGGGGAGCTGTTTTTT. Amino acid sequence: CSASGRRTGELFF.

The rearrangement links TRBV24-1 to TRBJ2-5; 7 positions agree with TRBD1. This CDR3 contains 14 residues. Looked up from germline, CDR1 is KGHDR and CDR2 is SFDVKD. V was clipped by 4 bases and J by 7 bases; unmatched bases: 8. CDR3 bases: TGTGCCACCAGTGACACAGGGGTCTCGGGGACCCAGTACTTC. Residues: CATSDTGVSGTQYF.